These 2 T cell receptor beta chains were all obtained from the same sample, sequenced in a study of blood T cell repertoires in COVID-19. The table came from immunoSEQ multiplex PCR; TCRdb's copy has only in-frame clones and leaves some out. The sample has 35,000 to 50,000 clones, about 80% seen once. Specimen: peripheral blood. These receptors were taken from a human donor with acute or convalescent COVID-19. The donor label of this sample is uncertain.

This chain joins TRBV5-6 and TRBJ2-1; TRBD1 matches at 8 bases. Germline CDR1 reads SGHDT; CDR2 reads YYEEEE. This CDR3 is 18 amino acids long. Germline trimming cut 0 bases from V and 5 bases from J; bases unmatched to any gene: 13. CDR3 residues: CASSLGRVQGAMDNEQFF. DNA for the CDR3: TGTGCCAGCAGCTTGGGGAGGGTGCAGGGGGCTATGGACAATGAGCAGTTCTTC.

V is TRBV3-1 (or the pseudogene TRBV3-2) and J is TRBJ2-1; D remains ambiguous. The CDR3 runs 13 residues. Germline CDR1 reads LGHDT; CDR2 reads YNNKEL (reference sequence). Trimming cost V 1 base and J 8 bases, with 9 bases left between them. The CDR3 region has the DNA TGTGCCAGCAGCCAAGGAGTTGTAGATGAGCAGTTCTTC. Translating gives CASSQGVVDEQFF.